The present TCR beta chain was sequenced within a study of T cell responses to AZD1222 COVID-19 vaccine. Findings of the study overall: Possibly, clonal diversity was underestimated; donors were largely white British and included more females. Baseline serostatus was positive in only six AZD1222 recipients.

Only in-frame clones appear in the TCRdb table, and some are missing; sequencing was by immunoSEQ multiplex PCR. The sample yields fewer than 150,000 clones, 87% seen once. About this clone: Its target is unknown.

Trimming pared 8 bases from V and 3 bases from J, leaving 16 bases between. The V gene's germline CDR1 is SNHLY and CDR2 FYNNEI. The CDR3 is 15 residues long. This sequence was found in an adult in good health. The input for sequencing was peripheral blood, taken on day 0 of AZD1222 vaccination. The chain couples TRBV2 to TRBJ1-4; TRBD1 is a possible D gene (6 bases). The CDR3 DNA follows: TGTGCCAGCTTACAGGGCCGATACCCTAATGAAAAACTGTTTTTT. Its translation: CASLQGRYPNEKLFF.